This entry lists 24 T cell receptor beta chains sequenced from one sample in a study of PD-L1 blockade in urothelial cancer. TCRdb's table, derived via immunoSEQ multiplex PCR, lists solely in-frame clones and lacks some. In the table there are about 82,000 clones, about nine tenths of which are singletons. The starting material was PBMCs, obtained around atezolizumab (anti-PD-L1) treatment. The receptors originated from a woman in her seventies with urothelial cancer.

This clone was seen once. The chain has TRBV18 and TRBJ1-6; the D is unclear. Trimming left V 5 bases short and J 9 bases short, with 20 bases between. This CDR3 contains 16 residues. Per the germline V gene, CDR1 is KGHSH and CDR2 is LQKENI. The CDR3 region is CASSTTGSNLGSPLHF. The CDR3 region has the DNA TGTGCCAGCTCAACAACCGGGAGTAATCTAGGTTCACCCCTCCACTTT.

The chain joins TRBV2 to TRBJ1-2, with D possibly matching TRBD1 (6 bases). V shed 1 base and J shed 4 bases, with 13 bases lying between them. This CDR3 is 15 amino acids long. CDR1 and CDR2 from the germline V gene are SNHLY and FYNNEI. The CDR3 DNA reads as TGTGCCAGCAGTGAAGATACAGGGTTGTCCTATGGCTACACCTTC. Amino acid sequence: CASSEDTGLSYGYTF.

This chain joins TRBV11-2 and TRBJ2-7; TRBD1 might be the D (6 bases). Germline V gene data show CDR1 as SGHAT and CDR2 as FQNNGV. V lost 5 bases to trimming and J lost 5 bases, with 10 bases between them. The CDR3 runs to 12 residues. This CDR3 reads CASSPPGDEQYF. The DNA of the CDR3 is TGTGCCAGCAGCCCTCCAGGGGACGAGCAGTACTTC.

CDR3 DNA sequence: TGCGCCAGCAGAGCCGGGACCGCCGGGAGAGAGCAGTACTTC. Translated: CASRAGTAGREQYF. V gene TRBV10-2 combines with J gene TRBJ2-7; tentative D call: TRBD2 (6 bases). Germline V lookup: CDR1 WSHSY, CDR2 SAAADI. Deletions cut 6 bases from V and 7 bases from J, with 19 bases between. The CDR3 length is 14 residues.

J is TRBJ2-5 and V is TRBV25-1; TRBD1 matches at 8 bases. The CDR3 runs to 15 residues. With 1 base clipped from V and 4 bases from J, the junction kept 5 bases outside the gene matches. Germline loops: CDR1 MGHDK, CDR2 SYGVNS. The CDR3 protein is CASSESGRGRETQYF. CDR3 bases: TGTGCCAGCAGTGAATCGGGCAGGGGGCGAGAGACCCAGTACTTC.

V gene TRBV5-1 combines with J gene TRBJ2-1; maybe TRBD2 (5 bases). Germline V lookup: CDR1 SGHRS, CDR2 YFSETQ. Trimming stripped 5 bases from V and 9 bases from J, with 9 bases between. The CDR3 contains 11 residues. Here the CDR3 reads CASSDGVEQFF. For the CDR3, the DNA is TGCGCCAGCAGTGACGGGGTTGAGCAGTTCTTC. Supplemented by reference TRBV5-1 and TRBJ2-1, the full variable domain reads KAGVTQTPRYLIKTRGQQVTLSCSPISGHRSVSWYQQTPGQGLQFLFEYFSETQRNKGNFPGRFSGRQFSNSRSEMNVSTLELGDSALYLCASSDGVEQFFGPGTRLTVL.

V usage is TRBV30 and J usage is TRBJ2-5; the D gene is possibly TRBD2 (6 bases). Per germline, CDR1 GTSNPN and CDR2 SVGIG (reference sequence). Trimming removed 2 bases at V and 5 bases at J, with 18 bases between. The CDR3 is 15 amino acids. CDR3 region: CAWSRDLAWGETQYF. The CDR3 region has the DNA TGTGCCTGGAGTCGGGACTTAGCTTGGGGGGAGACCCAGTACTTC.

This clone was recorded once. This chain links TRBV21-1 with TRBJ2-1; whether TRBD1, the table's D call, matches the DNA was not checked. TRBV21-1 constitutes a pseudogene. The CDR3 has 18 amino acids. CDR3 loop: CASSKGGAVGTGCPEQFF. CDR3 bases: TGTGCCAGCAGCAAAGGGGGGGCTGTGGGGACAGGGTGCCCTGAGCAGTTCTTC.

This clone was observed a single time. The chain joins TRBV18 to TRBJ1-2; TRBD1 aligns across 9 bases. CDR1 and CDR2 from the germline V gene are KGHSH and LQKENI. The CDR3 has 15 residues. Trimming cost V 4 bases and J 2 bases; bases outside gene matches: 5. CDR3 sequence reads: CASSLTGGTNYGYTF. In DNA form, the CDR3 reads TGTGCCAGCTCACTGACAGGGGGAACCAACTATGGCTACACCTTC.

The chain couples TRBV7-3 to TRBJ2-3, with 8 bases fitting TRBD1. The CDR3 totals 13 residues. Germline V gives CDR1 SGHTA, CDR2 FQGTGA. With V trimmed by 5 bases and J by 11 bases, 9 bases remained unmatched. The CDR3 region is CASSPRTGHMQYF. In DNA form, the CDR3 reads TGTGCCAGCAGCCCCAGGACAGGGCATATGCAGTATTTT.

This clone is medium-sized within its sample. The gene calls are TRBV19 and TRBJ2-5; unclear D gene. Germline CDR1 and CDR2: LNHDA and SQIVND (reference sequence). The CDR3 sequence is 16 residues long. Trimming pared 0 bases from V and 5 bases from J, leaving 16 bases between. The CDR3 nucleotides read TGTGCCAGTAGTATAGATGCTACGGGTTTCCTTGAGACCCAGTACTTC. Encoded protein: CASSIDATGFLETQYF.

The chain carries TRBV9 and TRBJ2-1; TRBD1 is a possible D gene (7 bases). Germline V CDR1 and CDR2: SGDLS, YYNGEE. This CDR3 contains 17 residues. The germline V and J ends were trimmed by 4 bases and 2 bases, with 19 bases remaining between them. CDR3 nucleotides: TGTGCCAGCAGCACCCCCAGGGGGGACGCAACCTACAATGAGCAGTTCTTC. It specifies CASSTPRGDATYNEQFF.

CDR3 amino acids: CASSGLDRRVREKLFF. The CDR3 DNA is TGTGCCAGCAGTGGACTGGACAGGAGGGTTCGTGAAAAACTGTTTTTT. The chain carries TRBV6-1 and TRBJ1-4; 7 positions match TRBD1. V was pared by 4 bases and J by 7 bases, with 12 bases of the junction left unmatched. This CDR3 comprises 16 residues. CDR1 and CDR2 (germline): MNHNS, SASEGT.

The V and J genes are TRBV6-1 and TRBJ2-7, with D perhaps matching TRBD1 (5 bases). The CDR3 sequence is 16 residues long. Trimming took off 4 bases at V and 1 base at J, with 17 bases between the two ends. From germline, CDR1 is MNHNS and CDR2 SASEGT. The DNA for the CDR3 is TGTGCCAGCAGTGCTAGTAGGGGCGCCGGTTCCTACGAGCAGTACTTC. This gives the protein CASSASRGAGSYEQYF.

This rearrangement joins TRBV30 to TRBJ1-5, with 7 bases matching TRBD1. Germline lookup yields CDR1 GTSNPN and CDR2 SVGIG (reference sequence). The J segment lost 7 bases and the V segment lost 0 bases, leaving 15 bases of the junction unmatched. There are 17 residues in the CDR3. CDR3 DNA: TGTGCCTGGAGTGTCTGGTCGGTACAGGGGATGGGACAGCCCCAGCATTTT. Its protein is CAWSVWSVQGMGQPQHF.

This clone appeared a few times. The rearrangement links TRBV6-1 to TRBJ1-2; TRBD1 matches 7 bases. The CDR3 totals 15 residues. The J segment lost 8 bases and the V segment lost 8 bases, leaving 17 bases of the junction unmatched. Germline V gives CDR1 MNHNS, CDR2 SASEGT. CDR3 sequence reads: CASLGQPDSREGYTF. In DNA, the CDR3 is TGTGCCAGCCTGGGACAGCCCGATAGTCGTGAGGGCTACACCTTC.

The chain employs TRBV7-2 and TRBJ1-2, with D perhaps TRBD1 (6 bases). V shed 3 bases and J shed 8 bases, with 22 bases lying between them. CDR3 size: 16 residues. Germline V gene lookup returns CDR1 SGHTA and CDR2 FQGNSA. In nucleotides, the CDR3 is TGTGCCAGCAGCTTGAGGAGACAGGTCTCCCTTGGGGGCTACACCTTC. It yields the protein CASSLRRQVSLGGYTF.

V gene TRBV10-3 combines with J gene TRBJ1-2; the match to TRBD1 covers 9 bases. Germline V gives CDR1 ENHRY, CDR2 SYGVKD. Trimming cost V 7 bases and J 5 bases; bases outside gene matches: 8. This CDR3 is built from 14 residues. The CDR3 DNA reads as TGTGCCATCAACAAAGGGACAGGGCCATATGGCTACACCTTC. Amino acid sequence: CAINKGTGPYGYTF.

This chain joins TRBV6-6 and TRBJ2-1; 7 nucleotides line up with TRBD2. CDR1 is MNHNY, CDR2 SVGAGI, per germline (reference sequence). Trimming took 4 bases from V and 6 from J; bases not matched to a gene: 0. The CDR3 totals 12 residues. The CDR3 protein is CASSSSGNEQFF. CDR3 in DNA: TGTGCCAGCAGTTCTAGCGGCAATGAGCAGTTCTTC.

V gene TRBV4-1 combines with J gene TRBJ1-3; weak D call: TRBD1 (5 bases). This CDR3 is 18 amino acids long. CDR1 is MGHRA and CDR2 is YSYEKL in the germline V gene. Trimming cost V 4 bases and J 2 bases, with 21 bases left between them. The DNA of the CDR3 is TGCGCCAGCAGCCTCTCGTCGGCGGGGCTTAGGGCTGGAAACACCATATATTTT. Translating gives CASSLSSAGLRAGNTIYF.

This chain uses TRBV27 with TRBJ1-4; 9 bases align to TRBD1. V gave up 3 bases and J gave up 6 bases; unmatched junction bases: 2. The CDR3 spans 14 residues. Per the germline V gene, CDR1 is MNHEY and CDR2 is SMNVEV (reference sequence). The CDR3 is CASSLGQGYEKLFF. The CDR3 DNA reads TGTGCCAGCAGTTTGGGACAGGGCTATGAAAAACTGTTTTTT.

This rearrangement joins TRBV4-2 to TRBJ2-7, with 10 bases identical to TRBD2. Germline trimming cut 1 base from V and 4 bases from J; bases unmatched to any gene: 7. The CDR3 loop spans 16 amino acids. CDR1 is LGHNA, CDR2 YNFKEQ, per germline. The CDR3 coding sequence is TGTGCCAGCAGCCAAGTCCCAGCGGGAGGGCCGTACGAGCAGTACTTC. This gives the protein CASSQVPAGGPYEQYF.

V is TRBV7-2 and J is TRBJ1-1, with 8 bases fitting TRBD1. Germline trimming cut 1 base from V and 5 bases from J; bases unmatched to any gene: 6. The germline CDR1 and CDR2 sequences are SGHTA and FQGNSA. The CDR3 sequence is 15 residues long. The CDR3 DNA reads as TGTGCCAGCAGCTTAGTTGCCAGGGGGCAAACTGAAGCTTTCTTT. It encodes CASSLVARGQTEAFF.

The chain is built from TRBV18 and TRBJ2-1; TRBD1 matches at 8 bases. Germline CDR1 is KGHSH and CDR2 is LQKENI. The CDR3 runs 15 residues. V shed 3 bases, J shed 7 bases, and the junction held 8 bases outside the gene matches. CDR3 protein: CASSPATGVGNEQFF. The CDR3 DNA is TGTGCCAGCTCACCCGCGACAGGGGTGGGGAATGAGCAGTTCTTC.